The 19 T cell receptor beta chains below come from one sample, sequenced in a study of low-dose radiotherapy and immunotherapy resistance in tumors. TRAV- and TRBV-specific primers primed first-strand cDNA, covering alpha and beta chains. Using a constant-region primer together with a V-primer adapter, TCRs were subjected to about 18 PCR cycles of amplification. TCRdb used MiXCR to reprocess the reads, holding one entry per CDR3 protein. The profile shows 7,500 to 10,000 distinct CDR3 sequences, 75% of them singletons. The receptors were sampled from a human donor with advanced metastatic prostate, ovarian, gallbladder or colorectal cancer (not recorded which). This table probably holds off-target reads from a library built for another chain.

This chain links TRBV28 with TRBJ2-3, with TRBD2 matching 10 bases. The length of the CDR3 is 15 residues. In germline, CDR1 is MDHEN, CDR2 SYDVKM. The junction had 3 bases not matched to a gene; V was cut back by 4 bases and J by 2 bases. The DNA for the CDR3 is TGTGCCAGCAGTTCACTAGCGGGATCCACAGATACGCAGTATTTT. It codes for CASSSLAGSTDTQYF.

The chain employs TRBV4-3 and TRBJ1-5; D is unclear. Germline V gene sequence: CDR1 LGHNA, CDR2 YSLEER. V was pared by 1 base and J by 6 bases, with 16 bases between. The CDR3 is made up of 16 amino acids. The CDR3 loop is CASSQVPVMGVQPQHF. For the CDR3, the DNA is TGCGCCAGCAGCCAAGTTCCAGTGATGGGCGTTCAGCCCCAGCATTTT.

The V call is TRBV20-1, the J call TRBJ1-4; TRBD1 is a possible D gene (5 bases). CDR3 length: 12 residues. V was shortened by 6 bases and J by 2 bases, with 7 bases between the two germline ends. Germline CDR1 is DFQATT and CDR2 is SNEGSKA (reference sequence). CDR3 DNA sequence: TGCAGTGCACGGGGCACTAATGAAAAACTGTTTTTT. Translating gives CSARGTNEKLFF.

This rearrangement joins TRBV20-1 to TRBJ2-7; 7 bases map to TRBD2. The germline V gene encodes CDR1 DFQATT and CDR2 SNEGSKA (reference sequence). The CDR3 sequence is 14 residues long. V gave up 3 bases and J gave up 3 bases; unmatched junction bases: 8. The CDR3 spells CSARSSGGIYEQYF. For the CDR3, the DNA is TGCAGTGCTAGGTCATCGGGAGGTATCTACGAGCAGTACTTC.

This chain uses TRBV5-1 with TRBJ2-1; D unresolved. There are 14 residues in the CDR3. CDR1 SGHRS and CDR2 YFSETQ come from the germline V gene. The V gene lost 1 base and the J gene lost 5 bases, with 10 bases spanning the gap. Written as DNA, the CDR3 is TGCGCCAGCAGCTTGTCGCGTCCTAACAATGAGCAGTTCTTC. Encoded protein: CASSLSRPNNEQFF.

Here the CDR3 reads CSVAGGQGDSTGELFF. Written as DNA, the CDR3 is TGCAGCGTCGCGGGGGGGCAGGGGGATAGCACCGGGGAGCTGTTTTTT. The chain links TRBV29-1 to TRBJ2-2; 9 bases are shared with TRBD2. This CDR3 comprises 16 residues. Looked up from germline, CDR1 is SQVTM and CDR2 is ANQGSEA. Losses at the gene ends were 6 bases for V and 4 bases for J; bases not matched to a gene: 12.

The V and J genes are TRBV2 and TRBJ2-7; D is undetermined. This CDR3 has 15 residues. Per the germline V gene, CDR1 is SNHLY and CDR2 is FYNNEI. The V and J ends lost 2 bases and 3 bases respectively, with 14 bases between them. The CDR3: CASSESWLVGYEQYF. As DNA, the CDR3 is TGTGCCAGCAGTGAATCTTGGCTAGTTGGCTACGAGCAGTACTTC.

The CDR3, as DNA: TGCGCCAGCAGCTCCGGGGATAGCTCCTACAATGAGCAGTTCTTC. Translated, it gives CASSSGDSSYNEQFF. This chain joins TRBV5-1 and TRBJ2-1, with D possibly TRBD2 on 5 matching bases. V lost 3 bases to trimming and J lost 0 bases, with 10 bases between them. From germline, CDR1 is SGHRS and CDR2 YFSETQ. The CDR3 is 15 residues long. Full variable domain (outside the CDR3, taken from reference TRBV5-1 and TRBJ2-1): KAGVTQTPRYLIKTRGQQVTLSCSPISGHRSVSWYQQTPGQGLQFLFEYFSETQRNKGNFPGRFSGRQFSNSRSEMNVSTLELGDSALYLCASSSGDSSYNEQFFGPGTRLTVL.

The chain recombines TRBV20-1 with TRBJ2-7, with no clear D. The CDR3 has 12 residues. Per germline, CDR1 DFQATT and CDR2 SNEGSKA (reference sequence). CDR3: CRADGPSYEQYF. In DNA form, the CDR3 reads TGCAGGGCGGACGGCCCATCCTACGAGCAGTACTTC.

As concerns this clonotype: Germline and junction disagree at one end, which may indicate a read error. This chain connects TRBV29-1 to TRBJ2-5; TRBD2 might be the D (5 bases). CDR3 length equals 12 residues. Germline CDR1 reads SQVTM; CDR2 reads ANQGSEA. The CDR3 spells CSVLGRQETQDF. CDR3 sequence (DNA): TGCAGCGTTTTAGGGAGACAAGAGACCCAGGACTTC.

This clonotype was detected only a few times. This rearrangement joins TRBV29-1 to TRBJ1-1; 10 bases agree with TRBD1. The CDR3 extends over 14 amino acids. V lost 7 bases, J lost 1 base, and 6 bases stayed unmatched. The germline V gene has CDR1 SQVTM and CDR2 ANQGSEA. This CDR3 reads CSGMRQGANTEAFF. In DNA form, the CDR3 reads TGCAGCGGTATGAGACAGGGGGCGAACACTGAAGCTTTCTTT. The entire variable domain, with the rest obtained from reference TRBV29-1 and TRBJ1-1, is as follows: SAVISQKPSRDICQRGTSLTIQCQVDSQVTMMFWYRQQPGQSLTLIATANQGSEATYESGFVIDKFPISRPNLTFSTLTVSNMSPEDSSIYLCSGMRQGANTEAFFGQGTRLTVV.

The chain employs TRBV28 and TRBJ2-1; D is perhaps TRBD2 (5 bases). The V end was cut by 3 bases, the J end by 8 bases, with 8 bases between. Germline V gene lookup returns CDR1 MDHEN and CDR2 SYDVKM. The CDR3 has 12 amino acids. CDR3 bases: TGTGCCAGCAGTTTGCGGGTCGATGAGCAGTTCTTC. Amino acid sequence: CASSLRVDEQFF. Based on the CDR3 plus reference TRBV28 and TRBJ2-1, the full variable domain is DVKVTQSSRYLVKRTGEKVFLECVQDMDHENMFWYRQDPGLGLRLIYFSYDVKMKEKGDIPEGYSVSREKKERFSLILESASTNQTSMYLCASSLRVDEQFFGPGTRLTVL.

This clonotype appeared a few times. This chain connects TRBV4-2 to TRBJ2-4; 12 bases map to TRBD2. CDR3 length: 17 residues. The V gene's germline CDR1 is LGHNA and CDR2 YNFKEQ. Trimming removed 4 bases from V and 5 bases from J; junction bases left unmatched: 9. Here the CDR3 DNA reads TGTGCCAGCAGCCGGTCACTAGCGGGAGGCCCCCAAAACATTCAGTACTTC. Amino acids: CASSRSLAGGPQNIQYF.

With respect to this clonotype: Germline and junction disagree at one end, which may indicate a read error. CDR3 sequence: CASSFGTGLEKLFF. The CDR3 DNA follows: TGTGCCAGCAGCTTCGGGACAGGACTTGAAAAACTGTTTTTT. The chain joins TRBV5-1 to TRBJ1-4; 8 bases are a match to TRBD1. The CDR3 extends over 14 amino acids. The V gene's germline CDR1 is SGHRS and CDR2 YFSETQ.

The chain joins TRBV2 to TRBJ2-1, with TRBD2 matching over 8 bases. The CDR3 loop spans 14 amino acids. After removal of 9 bases from V and 6 bases from J, the junction contained 10 bases not matched to a gene. The germline V gene encodes CDR1 SNHLY and CDR2 FYNNEI. CDR3 coding DNA: TGTGCCAGTCGACTAGCGCCCATCCTCAATGAGCAGTTCTTC. Encoded protein: CASRLAPILNEQFF.

The rearrangement links TRBV20-1 to TRBJ1-4, with 9 bases fitting TRBD1. Germline V CDR1 and CDR2: DFQATT, SNEGSKA (reference sequence). This CDR3 is 16 amino acids long. The V segment lost 3 bases and the J segment 3 bases; nucleotides outside the gene matches: 8. The CDR3 spells CSASNRGRPANEKLFF. The CDR3 DNA sequence: TGCAGTGCTAGTAACAGGGGGCGGCCCGCTAATGAAAAACTGTTTTTT.

This clonotype was recorded a few times. V is TRBV5-3 and J is TRBJ1-3; no definite D call. TRBV5-3 qualifies as an ORF whose function is uncertain. The CDR3 is 17 residues long. V was trimmed by 8 bases and J by 0 bases, leaving 21 bases between them. The CDR3 DNA is TGTGCCAGCAGCCCTGAGACACTCTCCTCCTCTGGAAACACCATATATTTT. Translating it yields CASSPETLSSSGNTIYF.

The chain uses TRBV5-5 and TRBJ1-1, with D hard to call. V gave up 4 bases and J gave up 4 bases, with 11 bases separating them. The CDR3 covers 13 residues. Germline CDR1 SGHKS, CDR2 YYEKEE (reference sequence). CDR3 region: CASSLYDGTEAFF. The CDR3 nucleotides read TGTGCCAGCAGCCTTTATGATGGCACTGAAGCTTTCTTT. Supplemented by reference TRBV5-5 and TRBJ1-1, the full variable domain reads DAGVTQSPTHLIKTRGQQVTLRCSPISGHKSVSWYQQVLGQGPQFIFQYYEKEERGRGNFPDRFSARQFPNYSSELNVNALLLGDSALYLCASSLYDGTEAFFGQGTRLTVV.

The V call is TRBV7-2, the J call TRBJ2-5; TRBD2 aligns across 11 bases. Losses at the gene ends were 4 bases for V and 5 bases for J; bases not matched to a gene: 3. Germline values: CDR1 SGHTA, CDR2 FQGNSA. This CDR3 is built from 14 residues. DNA for the CDR3: TGTGCCAGCAGCTCAACTAGCGGGAGTGAGACCCAGTACTTC. Translated, it gives CASSSTSGSETQYF.